The 15 T cell receptor beta chains in this list originate from one sample, sequenced in a study of PD-1 blockade in classical Hodgkin lymphoma. Here immunoSEQ multiplex PCR was the method, and the copy in TCRdb shows in-frame clones only, minus some. Altogether 70,000 or so clones are present, 71% being singletons, with the ten largest covering less than 9.5%. Each of the patients experienced relapse following autologous stem cell transplantation, and their brentuximab vedotin exposure differed. This specimen consisted of peripheral blood mononuclear cells (PBMCs), obtained before the second cycle of nivolumab. The receptors were gathered from a human donor with classical Hodgkin lymphoma.

The chain combines TRBV5-1 with TRBJ1-3; D is uncertain. The CDR3 runs to 14 residues. V was pared by 4 bases and J by 3 bases, with 11 bases between. Germline V gene lookup returns CDR1 SGHRS and CDR2 YFSETQ. CDR3 DNA: TGCGCCAGCAGCGGGAGTGTAGGTGGAAACACCATATATTTT. Protein sequence: CASSGSVGGNTIYF.

The count of this clone is one. The rearrangement links TRBV6-5 to TRBJ2-7, with D perhaps assigned TRBD1 or TRBD2 (5 bases each). The CDR3 contains 14 residues. Germline lookup yields CDR1 MNHEY and CDR2 SVGAGI. Trimming left V 5 bases short and J 3 bases short, with 14 bases between. CDR3 loop: CASSRSGTLYEQYF. The CDR3 bases are TGTGCCAGCAGTCGCTCCGGGACCCTCTACGAGCAGTACTTC.

A single count supports this clone. The rearrangement uses TRBV11-1 and TRBJ1-1; TRBD1 matches at 11 bases. V was clipped by 6 bases and J by 5 bases; unmatched bases: 2. From germline, CDR1 is SGHAT and CDR2 FQDESV (reference sequence). This CDR3 has 13 residues. The CDR3 DNA reads TGTGCCAGCAGAGGACAGGGGGCAACTGAAGCTTTCTTT. Protein sequence: CASRGQGATEAFF. The entire variable domain, with the rest obtained from reference TRBV11-1 and TRBJ1-1, is as follows: EAEVAQSPRYKITEKSQAVAFWCDPISGHATLYWYRQILGQGPELLVQFQDESVVDDSQLPKDRFSAERLKGVDSTLKIQPAELGDSAMYLCASRGQGATEAFFGQGTRLTVV.

The rearrangement links TRBV9 to TRBJ1-2; D remains unclear. The CDR3 length is 12 residues. V was pared by 3 bases and J by 4 bases, with 7 bases between. The germline V gene encodes CDR1 SGDLS and CDR2 YYNGEE. Here the CDR3 DNA reads TGTGCCAGCAGCGGGACCTTCTATGGCTACACCTTC. Its protein product is CASSGTFYGYTF.

The rearrangement joins TRBV5-1 to TRBJ2-5, with 9 bases aligning to TRBD1. The CDR3 totals 15 residues. V lost 2 bases to trimming and J lost 2 bases; unmatched junction nucleotides: 4. Germline CDR1 and CDR2: SGHRS and YFSETQ. CDR3 DNA sequence: TGCGCCAGCAGCTTATTAGGACAGGGGCAAGAGACCCAGTACTTC. Translation: CASSLLGQGQETQYF.

The chain combines TRBV9 with TRBJ2-3; no clear D. Germline CDR1 is SGDLS and CDR2 is YYNGEE. There are 14 residues in the CDR3. The germline V and J ends were trimmed by 4 bases and 0 bases, with 9 bases remaining between them. CDR3 nucleotide sequence: TGTGCCAGCAGCCCCCAGGTTAGCACAGATACGCAGTATTTT. The encoded protein is CASSPQVSTDTQYF.

This clone was found a few times. This sample includes further DNA sequences coding for the same CDR3. This chain links TRBV27 with TRBJ2-2, with a tentative D call TRBD1 (6 bases). The CDR3 has 13 amino acids. Trimming left V 2 bases short and J 6 bases short, with 7 bases between. Germline CDR1 MNHEY, CDR2 SMNVEV (reference sequence). The CDR3 protein is CASSLEGAGELFF. CDR3 DNA sequence: TGTGCCAGCAGTTTAGAGGGGGCCGGGGAGCTGTTTTTT.

This chain connects TRBV18 to TRBJ2-3; D tentatively reads TRBD1 or TRBD2 (5 bases each). The CDR3 contains 14 residues. Trimming shortened V by 3 bases and J by 4 bases, and 11 bases separated the two germline ends. Germline V lookup: CDR1 KGHSH, CDR2 LQKENI. CDR3 sequence (DNA): TGTGCCAGCTCACCTCCCGGGACCTCAGATACGCAGTATTTT. It translates to CASSPPGTSDTQYF.

The count of this clone is one. The chain joins TRBV5-1 to TRBJ2-1; 10 bases are a match to TRBD2. V lost 5 bases and J lost 4; bases outside the gene matches: 6. The CDR3 is 15 amino acids. Germline lookup yields CDR1 SGHRS and CDR2 YFSETQ. DNA for the CDR3: TGCGCCAGCAGACCGCTAGCGGGGGAATACAATGAGCAGTTCTTC. It encodes CASRPLAGEYNEQFF.

This clone was seen only a few times. The chain joins TRBV7-6 to TRBJ2-1; the D gene is possibly TRBD1 (6 bases). This CDR3 region has 16 residues. Between the trimmed V and J ends, which lost 1 base and 2 bases, there was a span of 12 bases. Germline-derived CDR1 and CDR2 are SGHVS and FNYEAQ. The CDR3 spells CASSLVMSGAYNEQFF. As DNA, the CDR3 is TGTGCCAGCAGCTTAGTGATGTCAGGGGCCTACAATGAGCAGTTCTTC.

This sequence joins TRBV7-9 and TRBJ1-1; D might be TRBD1 (5 bases). V lost 7 bases and J lost 5, with 14 bases in between. CDR3 length equals 13 residues. The germline V gene has CDR1 SEHNR and CDR2 FQNEAQ (reference sequence). The CDR3 DNA reads as TGTGCCAGCACTCAAGGGGTCGGAACTGAAGCTTTCTTT. This gives the protein CASTQGVGTEAFF.

The CDR3 sequence: CASSLVSSRSPLHF. The DNA for the CDR3 is TGTGCCAGCAGCTTAGTAAGCAGTCGTTCACCCCTCCACTTT. The chain carries TRBV11-2 and TRBJ1-6; D is unresolved. Trimming removed 1 base at V and 9 bases at J, with 10 bases between. This CDR3 is built from 14 residues. From germline, CDR1 is SGHAT and CDR2 FQNNGV.

The chain joins TRBV19 to TRBJ2-4, with D tentatively TRBD1 (6 bases). V lost 5 bases, J lost 8 bases, and 13 bases lay in between. The CDR3 spans 13 residues. Germline V gene data show CDR1 as LNHDA and CDR2 as SQIVND (reference sequence). CDR3 DNA: TGTGCCAGTAGTCTCGTCGAGGGGGACATTCAGTACTTC. Amino acid sequence: CASSLVEGDIQYF.

V gene TRBV27 combines with J gene TRBJ2-1, with TRBD2 matching 10 bases. Looked up from germline, CDR1 is MNHEY and CDR2 is SMNVEV (reference sequence). CDR3 length: 14 residues. The V and J ends lost 4 bases and 9 bases, in that order; junction bases with no gene match: 6. CDR3 amino acids: CASSYASGSPEQFF. The CDR3 DNA reads TGTGCCAGCAGTTACGCTAGCGGGAGTCCTGAGCAGTTCTTC.

The V gene is TRBV2, the J gene TRBJ1-1, with 8 bases fitting TRBD1. Germline CDR1 reads SNHLY; CDR2 reads FYNNEI. This CDR3 has 14 residues. Trimming took 3 bases from V and 5 from J; bases not matched to a gene: 5. The CDR3 coding sequence is TGTGCCAGCAGTGAGCGGACAGGGCAAACTGAAGCTTTCTTT. Translating gives CASSERTGQTEAFF.